This is a list of T cell receptor beta chains from one sample in a study of blood T cell repertoires in COVID-19. Assay: immunoSEQ multiplex PCR; the TCRdb copy retains only in-frame clones and omits some. The sample consists of 150,000 to 200,000 clones, roughly four fifths of them appearing once. Sequencing was performed on peripheral blood. All receptors derive from a woman aged 30 to 39 with acute or convalescent COVID-19. The conserved cysteine and the conserved F or W are not part of the CDR3 here. Each record gives: V gene, J gene, clone size, CDR3 protein. The size field is filled for only some rows; it gives once, few, many or a size class.

TRBV15,TRBJ1-3,NA,ATSRDTAGGNTIY
TRBV27,TRBJ1-1,NA,ASSTAGALNTEAF
TRBV9,TRBJ2-7,NA,ASCPSSYEQY
TRBV5-4,TRBJ1-2,NA,ASSLDRTSYGYT
TRBV6-2/TRBV6-3,TRBJ2-7,NA,ASSWGGRFREQY
TRBV19,TRBJ2-7,NA,ASKRTGTHEQY
TRBV9,TRBJ2-6,NA,ASSVGLEGYSGANVLT
TRBV7-8,TRBJ1-5,NA,ASSLGNRGLNQPQH
TRBV29-1,TRBJ1-2,NA,SVEVAGIHGYT
TRBV9,TRBJ1-6,NA,ASSVGTGSMRNSPLH
TRBV5-1,TRBJ1-3,NA,ASSLGGGNTIY
TRBV7-2,TRBJ1-1,NA,ASSLLQGVEAF
TRBV6-5,TRBJ1-5,NA,ASNKWGTQNQPQH
TRBV7-6,TRBJ2-2,NA,ASSLLAGAGGELF
TRBV6-1,TRBJ1-1,NA,ASSEPGGNTEAF
TRBV18,TRBJ1-1,NA,ASLRDRGNTEAF
TRBV19,TRBJ1-1,NA,ATHRTLNTEAF
TRBV11-3,TRBJ2-5,NA,ASSLVLAGSQETQY
TRBV11-2,TRBJ2-5,NA,ASSPRGASGGYQETQY
TRBV28,TRBJ1-5,NA,ASSPDRVLYSNQPQH
TRBV6-6,TRBJ2-5,NA,ASSTAGLAGTQY
TRBV19,TRBJ1-2,NA,ASSPRGGYGYGYT
TRBV6-2/TRBV6-3,TRBJ2-7,NA,ASSYDWGDYEQY
TRBV6-2/TRBV6-3,TRBJ2-1,NA,ASSFYYPEGEQF
TRBV23-1,TRBJ2-7,NA,ASSHPGQVISYEQY
TRBV28,TRBJ2-3,NA,ASSWGGDTQY
TRBV19,TRBJ1-5,once,ATGGAGQPQH
TRBV13,TRBJ1-1,NA,ASSFGGEGTEAF
TRBV7-9,TRBJ2-1,NA,ASSETSARPQTYNEQF
TRBV29-1,TRBJ2-1,few,SIWPLTSAYNEQF
TRBV28,TRBJ1-3,few,AARFGPPRDTIY
TRBV4-3,TRBJ1-2,NA,ASSQAGIEGYT
TRBV6-5,TRBJ2-7,NA,ASTVTRTYEQY
TRBV7-9,TRBJ2-1,NA,ASSRERGGIEDEQF
TRBV14,TRBJ1-6,once,ASSQAGSSPLH
TRBV7-8,TRBJ1-2,NA,ASSLDVIAFGHGYT
TRBV7-8,TRBJ1-1,NA,ASSLGTVNTEAF
TRBV27,TRBJ2-7,NA,ASGFRQGINEQY
TRBV5-1,TRBJ1-6,NA,ASSSVGVAGRDSPLH
TRBV4-3,TRBJ2-3,NA,ASSQERTSGGADTQY
TRBV28,TRBJ1-2,NA,ASSLGSLQGRAGYT
TRBV19,TRBJ2-1,NA,ASSISSYNEQF
TRBV30,TRBJ2-6,NA,ALASNSGANVLT
TRBV7-2,TRBJ1-2,NA,ASSPIDRGKNYGYT
TRBV18,TRBJ2-3,NA,ASSLSSGGDTQY
TRBV28,TRBJ1-6,NA,ASSFPPDRGTASYNSPLH
TRBV7-2,TRBJ2-7,NA,ASSVGDYPYEQY
TRBV5-6,TRBJ1-6,once,ASSLGQGSNSPLH
TRBV19,TRBJ1-1,NA,ASSNRVNWGEAF
TRBV28,TRBJ2-3,NA,ASSFPKGQVLFRTDTQY
TRBV13,TRBJ2-1,NA,ASSFAGTLLFHEQF
TRBV2,TRBJ1-4,NA,ASSIYREKLF
TRBV7-3,TRBJ2-3,NA,ASSFVGGTDTQY
TRBV27,TRBJ2-2,NA,ASTLNRDTGELF